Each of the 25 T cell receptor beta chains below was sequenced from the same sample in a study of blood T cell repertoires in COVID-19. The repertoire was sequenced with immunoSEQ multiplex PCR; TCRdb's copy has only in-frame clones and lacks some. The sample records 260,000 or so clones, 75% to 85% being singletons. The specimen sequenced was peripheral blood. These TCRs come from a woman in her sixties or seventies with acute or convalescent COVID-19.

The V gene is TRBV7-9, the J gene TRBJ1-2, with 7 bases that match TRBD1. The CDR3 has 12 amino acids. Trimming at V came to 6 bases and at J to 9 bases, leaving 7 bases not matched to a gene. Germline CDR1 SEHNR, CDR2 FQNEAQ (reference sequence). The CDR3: CASRSDRARYTF. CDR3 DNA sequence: TGTGCCAGCAGGAGCGACAGGGCTCGCTACACCTTC.

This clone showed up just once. This CDR3 reads CASTARQGRVSTEAFF. CDR3 nucleotides: TGTGCCAGCACCGCCCGACAGGGGCGGGTGAGCACTGAAGCTTTCTTT. The V gene is TRBV5-6, the J gene TRBJ1-1; 8 nucleotides match TRBD1. The junction had 14 bases not matched to a gene; V was cut back by 6 bases and J by 4 bases. The CDR3 totals 16 residues. The germline CDR1 and CDR2 sequences are SGHDT and YYEEEE.

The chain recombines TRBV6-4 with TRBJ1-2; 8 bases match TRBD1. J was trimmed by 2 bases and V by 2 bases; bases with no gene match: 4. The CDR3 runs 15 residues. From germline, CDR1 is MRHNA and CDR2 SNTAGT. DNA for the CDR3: TGTGCCAGCAGTGACCCCCGGACAGGGAACTATGGCTACACCTTC. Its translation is CASSDPRTGNYGYTF.

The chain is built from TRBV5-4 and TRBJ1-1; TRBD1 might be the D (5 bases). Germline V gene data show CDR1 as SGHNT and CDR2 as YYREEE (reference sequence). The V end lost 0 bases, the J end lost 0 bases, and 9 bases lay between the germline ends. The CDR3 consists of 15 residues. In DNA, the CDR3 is TGTGCCAGCAGCTTGGGGGGCAGCCTGAACACTGAAGCTTTCTTT. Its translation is CASSLGGSLNTEAFF.

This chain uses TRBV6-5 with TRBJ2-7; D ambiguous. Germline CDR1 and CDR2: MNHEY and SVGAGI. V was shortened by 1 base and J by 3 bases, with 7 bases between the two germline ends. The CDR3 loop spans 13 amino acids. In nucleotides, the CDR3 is TGTGCCAGCAGTTACTTACACAGCTACGAGCAGTACTTC. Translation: CASSYLHSYEQYF.

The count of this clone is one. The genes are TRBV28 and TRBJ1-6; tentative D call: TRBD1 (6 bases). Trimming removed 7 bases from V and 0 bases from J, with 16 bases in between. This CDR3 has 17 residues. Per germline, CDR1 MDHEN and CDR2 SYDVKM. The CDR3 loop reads CASTRGGLSSYNSPLHF. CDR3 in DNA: TGTGCCAGCACCCGGGGGGGCTTGAGCTCCTATAATTCACCCCTCCACTTT.

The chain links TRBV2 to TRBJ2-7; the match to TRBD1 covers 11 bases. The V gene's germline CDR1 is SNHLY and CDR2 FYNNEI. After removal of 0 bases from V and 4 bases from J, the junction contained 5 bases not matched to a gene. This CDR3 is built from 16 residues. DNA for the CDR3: TGTGCCAGCAGTGAAGCGCTTGGGACAGGGGGTTACGAGCAGTACTTC. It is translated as CASSEALGTGGYEQYF.

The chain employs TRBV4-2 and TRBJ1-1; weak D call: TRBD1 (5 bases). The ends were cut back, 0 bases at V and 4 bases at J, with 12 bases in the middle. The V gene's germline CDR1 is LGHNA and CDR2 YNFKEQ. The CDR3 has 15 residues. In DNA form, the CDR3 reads TGTGCCAGCAGCCAAGATGCCTCTCAGGGCACTGAAGCTTTCTTT. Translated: CASSQDASQGTEAFF.

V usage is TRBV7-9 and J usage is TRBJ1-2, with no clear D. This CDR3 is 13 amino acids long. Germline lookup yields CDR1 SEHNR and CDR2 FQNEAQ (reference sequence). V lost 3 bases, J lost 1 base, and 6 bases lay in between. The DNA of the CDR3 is TGTGCCAGCAGCTTCCGGGATAACTATGGCTACACCTTC. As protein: CASSFRDNYGYTF.

CDR3 sequence reads: CASSSGAGVNQPQHF. The CDR3 DNA is TGTGCCAGCAGTTCAGGGGCAGGAGTCAATCAGCCCCAGCATTTT. This sequence joins TRBV7-2 and TRBJ1-5; tentative D call: TRBD1 (6 bases). Per germline, CDR1 SGHTA and CDR2 FQGNSA. Trimming cost V 6 bases and J 3 bases, with 15 bases left between them. The CDR3 consists of 15 residues.

The CDR3: CASSSRSRMNQADYGYTF. In DNA form, the CDR3 reads TGTGCCAGCAGCTCCAGATCCAGAATGAACCAAGCGGACTATGGCTACACCTTC. The chain couples TRBV5-6 to TRBJ1-2; D is unresolved. The germline gives CDR1 SGHDT, CDR2 YYEEEE. V lost 3 bases to trimming and J lost 3 bases, with 24 bases between them. This CDR3 has 18 amino acids.

The CDR3 region has the DNA TGTGCCAGCAGCGGCGGGACAGAGAACTATGGCTACACCTTC. Amino acids: CASSGGTENYGYTF. The chain recombines TRBV5-6 with TRBJ1-2; TRBD1 matches 7 bases. This CDR3 contains 14 residues. Germline V lookup: CDR1 SGHDT, CDR2 YYEEEE. V shed 4 bases and J 2 bases; nucleotides not matched to a gene: 5.

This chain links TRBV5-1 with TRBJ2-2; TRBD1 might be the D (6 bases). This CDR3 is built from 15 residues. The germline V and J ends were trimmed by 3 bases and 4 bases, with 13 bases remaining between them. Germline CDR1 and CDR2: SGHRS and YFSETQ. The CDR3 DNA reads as TGCGCCAGCAGCTCAACAGGGTCGGGCACCGGGGAGCTGTTTTTT. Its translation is CASSSTGSGTGELFF.

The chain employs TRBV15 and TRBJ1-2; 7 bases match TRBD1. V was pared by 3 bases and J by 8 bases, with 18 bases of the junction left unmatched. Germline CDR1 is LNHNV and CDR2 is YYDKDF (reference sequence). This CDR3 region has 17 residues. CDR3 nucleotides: TGTGCCACCAGCAGCCAAAGGGGTACAGGGGCTTGGAGGGGCTACACCTTC. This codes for CATSSQRGTGAWRGYTF.

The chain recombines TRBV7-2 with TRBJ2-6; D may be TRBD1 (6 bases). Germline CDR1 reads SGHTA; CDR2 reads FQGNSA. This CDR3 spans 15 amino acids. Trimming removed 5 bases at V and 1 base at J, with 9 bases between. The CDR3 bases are TGTGCCAGCAGCCCCGGACAGTCTGGGGCCAACGTCCTGACTTTC. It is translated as CASSPGQSGANVLTF.

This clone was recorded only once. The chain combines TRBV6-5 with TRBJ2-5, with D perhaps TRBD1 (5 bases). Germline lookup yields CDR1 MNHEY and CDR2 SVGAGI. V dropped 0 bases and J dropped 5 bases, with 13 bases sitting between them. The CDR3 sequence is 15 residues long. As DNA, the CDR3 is TGTGCCAGCAGTTACTCGAATCCAGGGAAGGAGACCCAGTACTTC. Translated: CASSYSNPGKETQYF.

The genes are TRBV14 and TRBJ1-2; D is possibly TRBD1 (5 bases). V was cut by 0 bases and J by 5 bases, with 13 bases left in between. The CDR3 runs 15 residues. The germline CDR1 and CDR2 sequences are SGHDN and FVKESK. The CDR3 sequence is CASSQDLQGTYGYTF. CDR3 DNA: TGTGCCAGCAGCCAAGATCTGCAGGGAACTTATGGCTACACCTTC.

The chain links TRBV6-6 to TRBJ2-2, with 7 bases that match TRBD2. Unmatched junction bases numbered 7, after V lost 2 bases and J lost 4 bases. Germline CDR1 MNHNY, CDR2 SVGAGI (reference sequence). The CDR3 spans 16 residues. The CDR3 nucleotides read TGTGCCAGCAGTTACAGGTCGAGCGGGGTCACCGGGGAGCTGTTTTTT. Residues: CASSYRSSGVTGELFF.

The CDR3 sequence is CASSYLSGTGDKNIQYF. The CDR3 region has the DNA TGTGCCAGCAGCTACCTATCCGGGACAGGGGATAAAAACATTCAGTACTTC. The J gene is TRBJ2-4, the V gene TRBV5-4; TRBD1 matches 10 bases. Germline V gene lookup returns CDR1 SGHNT and CDR2 YYREEE (reference sequence). V was clipped by 3 bases and J by 4 bases; unmatched bases: 10. CDR3 size: 17 residues.

In nucleotides, the CDR3 is TGTGCCATCAGAGGGGACAAAATTAACTATGGCTACACCTTC. Its protein is CAIRGDKINYGYTF. V and J are TRBV10-3 and TRBJ1-2, with D perhaps TRBD1 (6 bases). The V end was cut by 6 bases, the J end by 1 base, with 12 bases between. The CDR3 sequence is 14 residues long. Per the germline V gene, CDR1 is ENHRY and CDR2 is SYGVKD.

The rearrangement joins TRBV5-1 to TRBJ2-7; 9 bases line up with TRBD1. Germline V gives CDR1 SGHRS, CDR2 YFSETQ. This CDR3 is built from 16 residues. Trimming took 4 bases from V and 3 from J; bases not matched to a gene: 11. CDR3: CASSSSTGGFVYEQYF. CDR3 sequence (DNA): TGCGCCAGCAGCAGTTCGACAGGGGGATTCGTCTACGAGCAGTACTTC.

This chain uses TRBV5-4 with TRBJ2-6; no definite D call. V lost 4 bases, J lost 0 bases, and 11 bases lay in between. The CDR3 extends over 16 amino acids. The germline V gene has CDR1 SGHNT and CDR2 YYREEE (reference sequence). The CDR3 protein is CASSRYTVSGANVLTF. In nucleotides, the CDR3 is TGTGCCAGCAGCAGATACACAGTCTCTGGGGCCAACGTCCTGACTTTC.

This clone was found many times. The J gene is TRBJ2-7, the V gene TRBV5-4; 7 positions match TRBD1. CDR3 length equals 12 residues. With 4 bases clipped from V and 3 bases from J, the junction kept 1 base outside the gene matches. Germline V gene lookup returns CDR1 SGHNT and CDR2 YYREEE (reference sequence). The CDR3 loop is CASSRDSYEQYF. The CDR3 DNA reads TGTGCCAGCAGCCGGGACAGCTACGAGCAGTACTTC.

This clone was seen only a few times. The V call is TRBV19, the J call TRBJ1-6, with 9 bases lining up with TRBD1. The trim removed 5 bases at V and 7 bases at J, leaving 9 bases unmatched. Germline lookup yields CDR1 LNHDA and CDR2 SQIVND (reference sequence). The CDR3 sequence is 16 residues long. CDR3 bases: TGTGCCAGTAGTCCAACCCTGACAGGGGGGAATTCACCCCTCCACTTT. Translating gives CASSPTLTGGNSPLHF.

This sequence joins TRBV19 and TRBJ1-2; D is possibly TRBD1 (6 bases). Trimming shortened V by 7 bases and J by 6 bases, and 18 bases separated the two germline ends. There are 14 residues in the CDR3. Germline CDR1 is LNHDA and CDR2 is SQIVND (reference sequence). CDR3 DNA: TGTGCCAGTAATACGGACAGCACAAGTCATGGCTACACCTTC. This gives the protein CASNTDSTSHGYTF.